Shown below are 12 T cell receptor beta chains from a single sample sequenced in a study of blood T cell repertoires in COVID-19. Some clones are missing from TCRdb's copy, which holds only in-frame ones; the method was immunoSEQ multiplex PCR. This table holds roughly 40,000 clones, around nine tenths found once. Sequenced: peripheral blood. These receptors originate from a man between 50 and 59 years old with COVID-19, enrolled during active disease.

This chain links TRBV6-5 with TRBJ2-7, with D perhaps TRBD2 (6 bases). From germline, CDR1 is MNHEY and CDR2 SVGAGI. This CDR3 is 13 amino acids long. Trimming took off 7 bases at V and 3 bases at J, with 13 bases between the two ends. The CDR3 nucleotides read TGTGCCAGCAAAGGTCCGGGAGTCTACGAGCAGTACTTC. Its translation is CASKGPGVYEQYF.

The V and J genes are TRBV6-2 or TRBV6-3 and TRBJ1-2; 9 bases line up with TRBD1. The CDR3 is 15 amino acids. CDR1 is MNHEY and CDR2 is SVGEGT in the germline V gene. J was trimmed by 4 bases and V by 0 bases; bases with no gene match: 3. The CDR3 coding sequence is TGTGCCAGCAGTTACTCGGACAGGGGTATCTATGGCTACACCTTC. Protein sequence: CASSYSDRGIYGYTF.

This clone has just one count. The CDR3 DNA reads as TGCGCCAGCAGCCTAGCGGGAGCTGGGTACGAGCAGTACTTC. Translated: CASSLAGAGYEQYF. The chain is built from TRBV4-3 and TRBJ2-7; 9 bases fit TRBD2. The germline V gene has CDR1 LGHNA and CDR2 YSLEER. The CDR3 has 14 residues. V was pared by 4 bases and J by 4 bases, with 5 bases of the junction left unmatched.

This clone was observed a few times. The V and J genes are TRBV11-2 and TRBJ1-3, with TRBD1 as a possible D gene (6 bases). CDR1 SGHAT and CDR2 FQNNGV come from the germline V gene. The V end lost 2 bases, the J end lost 0 bases, and 8 bases lay between the germline ends. CDR3 size: 15 residues. CDR3 protein: CASSLTGSSGNTIYF. In nucleotides, the CDR3 is TGTGCCAGCAGCTTAACAGGGAGCTCTGGAAACACCATATATTTT.

This clone was counted a single time. This chain connects TRBV30 to TRBJ2-3, with 10 bases fitting TRBD2. Germline-derived CDR1 and CDR2 are GTSNPN and SVGIG (reference sequence). Germline trimming cut 1 base from V and 4 bases from J; bases unmatched to any gene: 8. The CDR3 extends over 16 amino acids. CDR3 loop: CAWSDPSGSWADTQYF. CDR3 coding DNA: TGTGCCTGGAGTGATCCTAGCGGGAGTTGGGCAGATACGCAGTATTTT. Complete variable domain (other parts from reference TRBV30 and TRBJ2-3): SQTIHQWPATLVQPVGSPLSLECTVEGTSNPNLYWYRQAAGRGLQLLFYSVGIGQISSEVPQNLSASRPQDRQFILSSKKLLLSDSGFYLCAWSDPSGSWADTQYFGPGTRLTVL.

This chain links TRBV23-1 with TRBJ2-1; 7 nucleotides align to TRBD2. TRBV23-1 is an ORF, and what it does is uncertain. The CDR3 extends over 16 amino acids. V was clipped by 3 bases and J by 3 bases; unmatched bases: 8. CDR3 sequence reads: CASSHPGLPFYNEQFF. DNA of the CDR3: TGCGCCAGCAGTCACCCGGGACTACCGTTCTACAATGAGCAGTTCTTC.

The chain recombines TRBV29-1 with TRBJ2-1; 7 positions match TRBD2. This CDR3 comprises 12 residues. Germline CDR1 SQVTM, CDR2 ANQGSEA. V lost 8 bases to trimming and J lost 6 bases; unmatched junction nucleotides: 7. The CDR3 DNA reads TGCAGCTGGGAGGGGATCAGCAATGAGCAGTTCTTC. Translated, it gives CSWEGISNEQFF.

This chain uses TRBV6-5 with TRBJ1-2; the match to TRBD1 covers 8 bases. Looked up from germline, CDR1 is MNHEY and CDR2 is SVGAGI. Trimming took 8 bases from V and 5 from J; bases not matched to a gene: 13. The CDR3 consists of 15 residues. The CDR3 DNA reads as TGTGCCAGCTCCTCCGCCCCCGACAGGGGTTATGGCTACACCTTC. Translated: CASSSAPDRGYGYTF.

This chain uses TRBV5-1 with TRBJ1-5; tentative D call: TRBD1 (6 bases). Germline loops: CDR1 SGHRS, CDR2 YFSETQ. The CDR3 loop spans 14 amino acids. Trimming stripped 4 bases from V and 3 bases from J, with 11 bases between. CDR3 loop: CASSPDSLNQPQHF. For the CDR3, the DNA is TGCGCCAGCAGCCCGGACAGCCTCAATCAGCCCCAGCATTTT.

This chain joins TRBV19 and TRBJ1-2, with TRBD1 as a possible D gene (5 bases). CDR3 length: 14 residues. The V gene lost 5 bases and the J gene lost 2 bases, with 12 bases spanning the gap. Germline lookup yields CDR1 LNHDA and CDR2 SQIVND (reference sequence). CDR3 DNA sequence: TGTGCCAGTAGTCACTCGGGGGGGAACTATGGCTACACCTTC. It yields the protein CASSHSGGNYGYTF.

J is TRBJ1-4 and V is TRBV19; 7 bases align to TRBD1. Germline V gene data show CDR1 as LNHDA and CDR2 as SQIVND (reference sequence). The CDR3 consists of 14 residues. Germline trimming cut 4 bases from V and 8 bases from J; bases unmatched to any gene: 7. CDR3 in amino acids: CASSTRTGAEKLFF. The DNA of the CDR3 is TGTGCCAGTAGTACCAGGACAGGCGCCGAAAAACTGTTTTTT. Full variable domain (remainder filled in from reference TRBV19 and TRBJ1-4): DGGITQSPKYLFRKEGQNVTLSCEQNLNHDAMYWYRQDPGQGLRLIYYSQIVNDFQKGDIAEGYSVSREKKESFPLTVTSAQKNPTAFYLCASSTRTGAEKLFFGSGTQLSVL.

V gene TRBV6-5 combines with J gene TRBJ1-5, with a tentative D call TRBD1 (5 bases). Germline V gene sequence: CDR1 MNHEY, CDR2 SVGAGI. The CDR3 loop spans 15 amino acids. The V end lost 8 bases, the J end lost 3 bases, and 17 bases lay between the germline ends. DNA of the CDR3: TGTGCCAGCTCTACAACACCAGGGTACAATCAGCCCCAGCATTTT. Protein: CASSTTPGYNQPQHF.